Listed here are 21 T cell receptor beta chains from one sample, sequenced in a study of blood T cell repertoires in COVID-19. Libraries were prepared by immunoSEQ multiplex PCR; TCRdb keeps only in-frame clonotypes and omits some of them. The sample lists about 140,000 clones, 70% to 80% occurring once. The sequenced material came from peripheral blood. The receptor set was obtained from a man aged 55 to 70 with acute or convalescent COVID-19.

The chain joins TRBV19 to TRBJ1-6, with 10 bases matching TRBD1. The CDR3 runs 14 residues. Germline V CDR1 and CDR2: LNHDA, SQIVND (reference sequence). V lost 7 bases, J lost 7 bases, and 4 bases stayed unmatched. The CDR3 loop reads CASNRDRGNSPLHF. CDR3 coding DNA: TGTGCCAGTAACCGGGACAGGGGAAATTCACCCCTCCACTTT.

A few counts support this clone. The J gene is TRBJ2-2, the V gene TRBV5-1; maybe TRBD1 (6 bases). Deletions cut 1 base from V and 4 bases from J, with 11 bases between. The CDR3 runs 15 residues. The germline V gene encodes CDR1 SGHRS and CDR2 YFSETQ. CDR3: CASSLSTGPTGELFF. The CDR3 DNA reads as TGCGCCAGCAGCTTGTCAACAGGGCCCACCGGGGAGCTGTTTTTT.

The chain employs TRBV7-9 and TRBJ2-7; no clear D gene. The CDR3 runs 12 residues. Germline-derived CDR1 and CDR2 are SEHNR and FQNEAQ (reference sequence). The germline V and J ends were trimmed by 2 bases and 2 bases, with 4 bases remaining between them. CDR3 protein: CASSLSTYEQYF. The CDR3 DNA is TGTGCCAGCAGCTTAAGCACCTACGAGCAGTACTTC. The variable domain in full, completed from reference TRBV7-9 and TRBJ2-7, reads DTGVSQNPRHKITKRGQNVTFRCDPISEHNRLYWYRQTLGQGPEFLTYFQNEAQLEKSRLLSDRFSAERPKGSFSTLEIQRTEQGDSAMYLCASSLSTYEQYFGPGTRLTVT.

The V and J genes are TRBV3-1 (or the pseudogene TRBV3-2) and TRBJ2-1; 10 nucleotides match TRBD2. Trimming removed 3 bases from V and 4 bases from J; junction bases left unmatched: 12. The CDR3 runs to 18 residues. In germline, CDR1 is LGHDT, CDR2 YNNKEL (reference sequence). Here the CDR3 DNA reads TGTGCCAGCAGCCACCCTTCTGAGGGTAGCGGGGGGTACAATGAGCAGTTCTTC. This encodes CASSHPSEGSGGYNEQFF.

As to this clone: This same CDR3 is encoded by further DNA sequences in the sample. V is TRBV6-5 and J is TRBJ1-5; no firm D call. Germline values: CDR1 MNHEY, CDR2 SVGAGI. Trimming shortened V by 0 bases and J by 4 bases, and 7 bases separated the two germline ends. This CDR3 has 14 amino acids. The CDR3 nucleotides read TGTGCCAGCAGTTACTCGGGAGGAAATCAGCCCCAGCATTTT. Translated, it gives CASSYSGGNQPQHF.

In nucleotides, the CDR3 is TGTGCCAGCAGTTCGACAGGGGGAGGCTACACCTTC. This codes for CASSSTGGGYTF. The chain carries TRBV28 and TRBJ1-2; 9 nucleotides match TRBD1. Germline loops: CDR1 MDHEN, CDR2 SYDVKM. Trimming at V came to 4 bases and at J to 8 bases, leaving 2 bases not matched to a gene. This CDR3 has 12 residues.

This clone occurred a few times. V gene TRBV28 combines with J gene TRBJ1-2; tentative D call: TRBD1 (5 bases). Looked up from germline, CDR1 is MDHEN and CDR2 is SYDVKM. The CDR3 is 14 residues long. Trimming stripped 10 bases from V and 1 base from J, with 16 bases between. The CDR3 is CAIKTPGINYGYTF. Here the CDR3 DNA reads TGTGCCATCAAAACCCCAGGGATTAACTATGGCTACACCTTC.

This chain joins TRBV4-3 and TRBJ1-4, with D possibly matching TRBD1 (6 bases). The CDR3 is 15 residues long. Germline assignment: CDR1 LGHNA and CDR2 YSLEER. The V and J ends lost 5 bases and 4 bases respectively, with 14 bases between them. The CDR3 is CASSGSRGSNEKLFF. As DNA, the CDR3 is TGCGCCAGCAGCGGGAGCAGGGGCAGTAATGAAAAACTGTTTTTT.

The V call is TRBV7-2, the J call TRBJ1-5; D is possibly TRBD1 (5 bases). Germline V lookup: CDR1 SGHTA, CDR2 FQGNSA. The CDR3 consists of 15 residues. V was pared by 1 base and J by 0 bases, with 7 bases between. As DNA, the CDR3 is TGTGCCAGCAGCTTAGGACAGCTTAGCAATCAGCCCCAGCATTTT. This gives the protein CASSLGQLSNQPQHF. Combining the CDR3 with reference TRBV7-2 and TRBJ1-5 gives the whole variable domain GAGVSQSPSNKVTEKGKDVELRCDPISGHTALYWYRQSLGQGLEFLIYFQGNSAPDKSGLPSDRFSAERTGGSVSTLTIQRTQQEDSAVYLCASSLGQLSNQPQHFGDGTRLSIL.

In this sample, this clone turned up a few times. The chain uses TRBV19 and TRBJ1-2; TRBD1 aligns across 9 bases. The CDR3 runs 12 residues. J gave up 8 bases and V 9 bases, and 7 bases lay outside the gene matches. The germline CDR1 and CDR2 sequences are LNHDA and SQIVND (reference sequence). The CDR3 DNA sequence: TGTGCCAGCGGACAGGGGTCGGGAGGCTACACCTTC. Protein sequence: CASGQGSGGYTF.

The chain recombines TRBV29-1 with TRBJ2-7; 11 positions match TRBD2. In germline, CDR1 is SQVTM, CDR2 ANQGSEA. Trimming removed 6 bases from V and 4 bases from J; junction bases left unmatched: 5. The CDR3 is 13 amino acids. CDR3 DNA sequence: TGCAGCGTGACTAGCGGGGCTGGTTACGAGCAGTACTTC. It specifies CSVTSGAGYEQYF.

This clone was detected only once. The chain couples TRBV3-1 (or the pseudogene TRBV3-2) to TRBJ1-3, with D unclear. V dropped 0 bases and J dropped 0 bases, with 12 bases sitting between them. Germline V gene data show CDR1 as LGHDT and CDR2 as YNNKEL (reference sequence). The CDR3 totals 17 residues. The CDR3 region is CASSQDFRGDSGNTIYF. The DNA for the CDR3 is TGTGCCAGCAGCCAAGACTTCCGCGGTGACTCTGGAAACACCATATATTTT.

V usage is TRBV7-6 and J usage is TRBJ2-7; the match to TRBD2 covers 10 bases. Germline V gives CDR1 SGHVS, CDR2 FNYEAQ. Trimming took 1 base from V and 2 from J; bases not matched to a gene: 2. The CDR3 length is 15 residues. The CDR3 reads CASSLELAGPYEQYF. The CDR3 bases are TGTGCCAGCAGCTTAGAACTAGCGGGGCCCTACGAGCAGTACTTC.

The genes are TRBV6-2 or TRBV6-3 and TRBJ2-1; 10 positions agree with TRBD2. Germline V gene data show CDR1 as MNHEY and CDR2 as SVGEGT. The ends lost 2 bases at V and 9 bases at J; junction bases unmatched: 4. This CDR3 spans 14 amino acids. The CDR3 loop is CASSYLAGEGEQFF. CDR3 nucleotides: TGTGCCAGCAGTTACCTAGCGGGAGAGGGTGAGCAGTTCTTC.

The rearrangement uses TRBV30 and TRBJ2-1; 9 bases match TRBD2. J gave up 2 bases and V 4 bases, and 6 bases lay outside the gene matches. In germline, CDR1 is GTSNPN, CDR2 SVGIG (reference sequence). This CDR3 is built from 15 residues. Here the CDR3 reads CAWTVAGATYNEQFF. The CDR3 DNA sequence: TGTGCCTGGACCGTAGCGGGAGCTACCTACAATGAGCAGTTCTTC.

The chain combines TRBV6-2 or TRBV6-3 with TRBJ2-1, with TRBD2 identical over 8 bases. V shed 2 bases and J 7 bases; nucleotides not matched to a gene: 7. From germline, CDR1 is MNHEY and CDR2 SVGEGT. This CDR3 contains 15 residues. As DNA, the CDR3 is TGTGCCAGCAGTTACGGTCTAGCGGGTTTAAATGAGCAGTTCTTC. Protein: CASSYGLAGLNEQFF.

The chain employs TRBV24-1 and TRBJ2-1; TRBD2 aligns across 9 bases. In germline, CDR1 is KGHDR, CDR2 SFDVKD. This CDR3 has 16 residues. V trimming: 1 base; J trimming: 8 bases; junction bases outside the gene matches: 8. This chain's CDR3 is CATSDFGGSGSHEQFF. The CDR3 coding sequence is TGTGCCACCAGTGATTTTGGGGGTAGCGGGAGCCATGAGCAGTTCTTC.

This chain links TRBV7-8 with TRBJ2-1, with 10 bases aligning to TRBD1. This CDR3 has 15 amino acids. V lost 6 bases to trimming and J lost 2 bases; unmatched junction nucleotides: 4. The germline gives CDR1 SGHVS, CDR2 FQNEAQ. CDR3 in amino acids: CASSWGTGAYNEQFF. For the CDR3, the DNA is TGTGCCAGCAGTTGGGGGACAGGGGCCTACAATGAGCAGTTCTTC.

The J gene is TRBJ2-5, the V gene TRBV6-6; TRBD2 aligns across 9 bases. The CDR3 length is 15 residues. The ends lost 5 bases at V and 1 base at J; junction bases unmatched: 5. Germline lookup yields CDR1 MNHNY and CDR2 SVGAGI (reference sequence). CDR3 sequence (DNA): TGTGCCAGCAGTAGAGCGGGAGGCATCCAAGAGACCCAGTACTTC. Translation gives CASSRAGGIQETQYF.

The table lists this clone with a few counts. The chain has TRBV6-5 and TRBJ1-5; D is perhaps TRBD1 (6 bases). Germline CDR1 is MNHEY and CDR2 is SVGAGI. With 6 bases removed from V and 3 bases from J, the gap between germline ends came to 12 bases. The CDR3 extends over 14 amino acids. The CDR3 here is CASSEGGNNQPQHF. Here the CDR3 DNA reads TGTGCCAGCAGCGAGGGGGGGAACAATCAGCCCCAGCATTTT.

The chain recombines TRBV11-2 with TRBJ1-6, with TRBD1 matching over 7 bases. Germline CDR1 SGHAT, CDR2 FQNNGV. The V gene end was trimmed by 5 bases and the J gene end by 9 bases; junction bases not matched to a gene: 7. The CDR3 extends over 14 amino acids. The CDR3 region is CASSRTGDRSPLHF. The CDR3 DNA reads TGTGCCAGCAGCCGCACAGGGGATCGTTCACCCCTCCACTTT.